The next 15 T cell receptor beta chains were all read from a single sample in a study of radiation and T cells in renal cell carcinoma. Specified time point: blood 2 weeks post-SBRT. The treatment here: 15 Gy SBRT to primary tumor, nephrectomy 4 weeks later. Profiling relied on immunoSEQ multiplex PCR, and the TCRdb table lists in-frame clones only, not all of them. The sample comprises tens of thousands of clones, more than 80% of which are singletons, and 25% to 30% rests with the top ten. The specimen was blood, collected from a patient whose treatment included radiotherapy and nephrectomy. The origin of the receptors is an older woman with renal cell carcinoma.

This clone was picked up a small number of times. The CDR3 loop reads CASSQNQESSYEQYF. For the CDR3, the DNA is TGTGCCAGCAGCCAAAACCAGGAGAGCTCCTACGAGCAGTACTTC. The chain uses TRBV4-2 and TRBJ2-5; D is unresolved. TRBJ2-7 matches the DNA end more closely, so the J call is doubtful. Germline V gene lookup returns CDR1 LGHNA and CDR2 YNFKEQ. This CDR3 is built from 15 residues.

This clone has more than one count but fewer than ten. This chain joins TRBV5-1 and TRBJ2-5; the match to TRBD2 covers 7 bases. Germline V gene data show CDR1 as SGHRS and CDR2 as YFSETQ. The CDR3 covers 14 residues. The trim removed 0 bases at V and 8 bases at J, leaving 7 bases unmatched. This chain's CDR3 is CASSLAGGESTQYF. The CDR3 DNA is TGCGCCAGCAGCTTGGCGGGGGGTGAGAGTACCCAGTACTTC.

The rearrangement links TRBV18 to TRBJ2-3; 9 bases agree with TRBD1. The ends lost 5 bases at V and 2 bases at J; junction bases unmatched: 5. Germline CDR1 is KGHSH and CDR2 is LQKENI. The CDR3 covers 15 residues. CDR3 sequence: CASSSGQGPTDTQYF. CDR3 DNA: TGTGCCAGCTCATCGGGACAGGGACCCACAGATACGCAGTATTTT. Drawing the rest from reference TRBV18 and TRBJ2-3, the complete variable domain is NAGVMQNPRHLVRRRGQEARLRCSPMKGHSHVYWYRQLPEEGLKFMVYLQKENIIDESGMPKERFSAEFPKEGPSILRIQQVVRGDSAAYFCASSSGQGPTDTQYFGPGTRLTVL.

A few counts support this clone. The chain combines TRBV19 with TRBJ2-1, with D hard to call. Per germline, CDR1 LNHDA and CDR2 SQIVND (reference sequence). Trimming took off 5 bases at V and 4 bases at J, with 6 bases between the two ends. This CDR3 has 12 amino acids. CDR3 loop: CASSRGYNEQFF. CDR3 sequence (DNA): TGTGCCAGTAGTCGAGGTTACAATGAGCAGTTCTTC.

This clone is labeled medium-sized. The V gene is TRBV30, the J gene TRBJ1-4; D not resolved. The V end was cut by 1 base, the J end by 4 bases, with 13 bases between. The germline V gene has CDR1 GTSNPN and CDR2 SVGIG (reference sequence). The CDR3 sequence is 15 residues long. The CDR3, as DNA: TGTGCCTGGAGTGAAGGTATTGGACTTAATGAAAAACTGTTTTTT. Translating it yields CAWSEGIGLNEKLFF.

This clone turned up a few times. The rearrangement links TRBV18 to TRBJ2-7; tentative D call: TRBD1 (5 bases). This CDR3 spans 15 amino acids. Germline V gives CDR1 KGHSH, CDR2 LQKENI. The V end lost 5 bases, the J end lost 4 bases, and 18 bases lay between the germline ends. CDR3 loop: CASSSGWFNSYEQYF. The CDR3 DNA follows: TGTGCCAGCTCATCAGGGTGGTTCAATTCGTACGAGCAGTACTTC.

The chain combines TRBV7-9 with TRBJ1-4; tentative D call: TRBD1 (5 bases). Between the trimmed V and J ends, which lost 7 bases and 6 bases, there was a span of 9 bases. This CDR3 is built from 12 residues. CDR1 is SEHNR, CDR2 FQNEAQ, per germline (reference sequence). The CDR3 DNA sequence: TGTGCCAGCACGACAGTGGATGAAAAACTGTTTTTT. Translation: CASTTVDEKLFF. The complete variable domain, with remaining parts taken from reference TRBV7-9 and TRBJ1-4, reads DTGVSQNPRHKITKRGQNVTFRCDPISEHNRLYWYRQTLGQGPEFLTYFQNEAQLEKSRLLSDRFSAERPKGSFSTLEIQRTEQGDSAMYLCASTTVDEKLFFGSGTQLSVL.

In its sample, this clone was seen a few times. V and J are TRBV5-6 and TRBJ1-4; 7 nucleotides line up with TRBD1. With V trimmed by 4 bases and J by 2 bases, 11 bases remained unmatched. The CDR3 runs 17 residues. Looked up from germline, CDR1 is SGHDT and CDR2 is YYEEEE. For the CDR3, the DNA is TGTGCCAGCAGCACCTACAGGGGAAGCACGACTAATGAAAAACTGTTTTTT. It encodes CASSTYRGSTTNEKLFF.

The chain recombines TRBV18 with TRBJ2-5, with D perhaps TRBD1 or TRBD2 (5 bases each). Germline V gene sequence: CDR1 KGHSH, CDR2 LQKENI. This CDR3 contains 14 residues. Trimming stripped 4 bases from V and 2 bases from J, with 11 bases between. CDR3 sequence (DNA): TGTGCCAGCTCACGGGCTGGGGGTCAAGAGACCCAGTACTTC. This codes for CASSRAGGQETQYF. Looking up the rest from reference TRBV18 and TRBJ2-5 gives the full variable domain: NAGVMQNPRHLVRRRGQEARLRCSPMKGHSHVYWYRQLPEEGLKFMVYLQKENIIDESGMPKERFSAEFPKEGPSILRIQQVVRGDSAAYFCASSRAGGQETQYFGPGTRLLVL.

The genes are TRBV19 and TRBJ1-5; 7 nucleotides align to TRBD1. This CDR3 is built from 15 residues. Trimming cost V 2 bases and J 10 bases; bases outside gene matches: 11. CDR1 and CDR2 from the germline V gene are LNHDA and SQIVND (reference sequence). CDR3 protein: CASSISRQGTKPQHF. The DNA of the CDR3 is TGTGCCAGTAGTATATCCCGACAGGGAACCAAACCCCAGCATTTT. Full variable domain (remainder filled in from reference TRBV19 and TRBJ1-5): DGGITQSPKYLFRKEGQNVTLSCEQNLNHDAMYWYRQDPGQGLRLIYYSQIVNDFQKGDIAEGYSVSREKKESFPLTVTSAQKNPTAFYLCASSISRQGTKPQHFGDGTRLSIL.

The V call is TRBV2, the J call TRBJ1-1; TRBD1 might be the D (6 bases). The CDR3 has 13 residues. Germline V lookup: CDR1 SNHLY, CDR2 FYNNEI. V lost 4 bases and J 4 bases, leaving 10 bases between the germline ends. The chain's CDR3 is CASSGQGTTEAFF. CDR3 in DNA: TGTGCCAGCAGTGGGCAGGGGACCACTGAAGCTTTCTTT.

The chain combines TRBV10-3 with TRBJ2-6; D gene unclear. CDR1 and CDR2 (germline): ENHRY, SYGVKD. Trimming took 3 bases from V and 1 from J, leaving 4 bases between them. This CDR3 is built from 14 residues. Written as DNA, the CDR3 is TGTGCCATCAGTGATTCTTCTGGGGCCAACGTCCTGACTTTC. Amino acids: CAISDSSGANVLTF.

This chain links TRBV11-2 with TRBJ2-1, with 9 bases aligning to TRBD2. V lost 5 bases, J lost 0 bases, and 5 bases stayed unmatched. CDR1 is SGHAT, CDR2 FQNNGV, per germline. The CDR3 runs 16 residues. CDR3 amino acids: CASSLSGGSSYNEQFF. CDR3 DNA sequence: TGTGCCAGCAGCCTGAGCGGGGGGAGCTCCTACAATGAGCAGTTCTTC.

J is TRBJ2-7 and V is TRBV2; TRBD2 might be the D (5 bases). Trimming took 2 bases from V and 6 from J, leaving 20 bases between them. Looked up from germline, CDR1 is SNHLY and CDR2 is FYNNEI. This CDR3 is 16 amino acids long. The CDR3 protein is CASSERDEGITTEQYF. CDR3 nucleotides: TGTGCCAGCAGTGAACGAGACGAGGGAATCACTACCGAGCAGTACTTC.

The rearrangement uses TRBV4-1 and TRBJ1-1; no clear D. Germline CDR1 and CDR2: MGHRA and YSYEKL. The germline V and J ends were trimmed by 1 base and 1 base, with 10 bases remaining between them. This CDR3 comprises 15 residues. CDR3 in DNA: TGCGCCAGCAGCCAAGTCTGGGGTCCGAACACTGAAGCTTTCTTT. Translating gives CASSQVWGPNTEAFF.